The rows below give T cell receptor beta chains drawn from one sample of a study of breast tumors, draining lymph nodes, adjacent tissues. TCRdb re-analysed the multiplex PCR reads in MiXCR, keeping a single row per CDR3 protein. This table holds 190,000 or so distinct CDR3 sequences, 30% to 40% found once. The sample taken for sequencing was axillary lymph node tissue. These receptors were obtained from a female donor with breast cancer. Some clones in this sample may be carry-over from other donors' samples. Both conserved end residues are part of each CDR3. D genes are given only for firm matches. Rows may omit the clone size; those that give it use once, few, many or a size class.

V: TRBV29-1; J: TRBJ2-5; size: many; D: .; DNA: TGCAGCTCCCAAGTAGCGAACCAAGAGACCCAGTACTTC; CDR3: CSSQVANQETQYF
V: TRBV10-3; J: TRBJ2-3; size: .; D: TRBD2; DNA: TGTGCCATCAGGACGGGGGGAGGTACAGATGCGCAGTATTTT; CDR3: CAIRTGGGTDAQYF
V: TRBV5-1; J: TRBJ2-5; size: many; D: .; DNA: TGCGCCAGCAGTCCCCAGGGTACACAAGAGACCCAGTACTTC; CDR3: CASSPQGTQETQYF
V: TRBV11-2; J: TRBJ2-5; size: many; D: .; DNA: TGTGCCAGCGCCGGGGTGCGGGACCGTCAATTGACCCAGTACTTC; CDR3: CASAGVRDRQLTQYF
V: TRBV20-1; J: TRBJ1-2; size: .; D: .; DNA: TGCAGTGCTAGAGATCAGGCAAATAACTCCGGCTACACCTTC; CDR3: CSARDQANNSGYTF
V: TRBV7-2; J: TRBJ2-2; size: many; D: TRBD1; DNA: TGTGCCAGCAGCCCTCTTGGGACAGGGAAAGCCGGGGAGCTGTTTTTT; CDR3: CASSPLGTGKAGELFF
V: TRBV5-1; J: TRBJ2-5; size: many; D: .; DNA: TGCGCCAGCAGCTTGCTGGACGGGCAAGAGACCCAGTACTTC; CDR3: CASSLLDGQETQYF
V: TRBV9; J: TRBJ2-1; size: many; D: .; DNA: TGTGCCAGCAGCGACGACTCCGGGGCTCTCACCTACAATGAGCAGTTCTTC; CDR3: CASSDDSGALTYNEQFF
V: TRBV6-5; J: TRBJ2-2; size: few; D: .; DNA: TGTGCCAGCAGTACCCCCGGGACGGCCACCGGGGAGCTGTTTTTT; CDR3: CASSTPGTATGELFF
V: TRBV20-1; J: TRBJ2-5; size: few; D: .; DNA: TGCAGTGCTAGAGATCCAGGGGCGGGGGCGACCCAGTGCTTC; CDR3: CSARDPGAGATQCF
V: TRBV9; J: TRBJ2-1; size: .; D: TRBD2; DNA: TGTGCCAGCAGCGTAGGGAATGGGGGAGGGGAGCAGTTCTTC; CDR3: CASSVGNGGGEQFF